The TCR beta chain described here comes from a study of T cell responses to AZD1222 COVID-19 vaccine. Concerning this clone: The antigen is unknown.

Overall study results and limits: Clonal diversity was possibly underestimated, and white British individuals and females predominated among donors.

Profiling relied on immunoSEQ multiplex PCR, and the TCRdb table lists in-frame clones only, not all of them. The repertoire includes over 130,000 clones, roughly 92% of them detected once, and 4% sits in the top ten. The CDR3 extends over 19 amino acids. V dropped 0 bases and J dropped 5; count of bases not matched to a gene: 17. The germline CDR1 and CDR2 sequences are LGHDT and YNNKEL (reference sequence). The source is an adult who received the AZD1222 COVID-19 vaccine. The chain combines TRBV3-1 (or the pseudogene TRBV3-2) with TRBJ2-5; 8 bases align to TRBD1. The source was peripheral blood, collected 28 days after the second AZD1222 dose. CDR3: CASSQEKVPGGAEVETQYF. The DNA for the CDR3 is TGTGCCAGCAGCCAAGAGAAAGTCCCAGGGGGCGCAGAGGTGGAGACCCAGTACTTC.